The 22 T cell receptor beta chains in this list originate from one sample, sequenced in a study of post-analysis software for immune sequencing data. Whole-study findings and limits: Five TRBV segments, TRBV5-6, TRBV5-1 and TRBV20-1 among them, were found more frequent in patients than controls.

Unique molecular identifiers had been added to the TCR beta cDNA libraries. TCRdb reprocessed the PCR reads via MiXCR and lists one record per CDR3 protein. The sample records approximately 730,000 distinct CDR3 sequences, 40% to 55% being singletons. No antigen has been assigned to these receptors. Sequencing was performed on blood. These receptors were obtained from a girl aged 10-17 years with multiple sclerosis.

CDR3: CSALREFYNEQFF. The CDR3 region has the DNA TGCAGTGCTCTGAGGGAGTTCTACAATGAGCAGTTCTTC. The chain has TRBV20-1 and TRBJ2-1; weak D call: TRBD2 (5 bases). CDR1 is DFQATT, CDR2 SNEGSKA, per germline (reference sequence). The V end lost 5 bases, the J end lost 3 bases, and 11 bases lay between the germline ends. There are 13 residues in the CDR3.

This clonotype was counted a few times. V and J are TRBV6-6 and TRBJ2-7; 12 positions agree with TRBD1. Gene TRBJ2-5 matches the end of the DNA better, so the J call may be wrong. CDR3 length: 16 residues. Germline V gene lookup returns CDR1 MNHNY and CDR2 SVGAGI (reference sequence). The CDR3 DNA follows: TGTGCCAGCAGTTACTTGGGACAGGGGGCTGCGGAGACCCAGTACTTC. Protein: CASSYLGQGAAETQYF.

The J gene is TRBJ2-4, the V gene TRBV7-9, with D tentatively TRBD1 (7 bases). The CDR3 loop spans 12 amino acids. V lost 5 bases to trimming and J lost 8 bases, with 10 bases between them. Per germline, CDR1 SEHNR and CDR2 FQNEAQ (reference sequence). CDR3 residues: CASSPRGDIQYF. Written as DNA, the CDR3 is TGTGCCAGCAGCCCCAGGGGGGACATTCAGTACTTC.

The chain carries TRBV20-1 and TRBJ2-6; D ambiguous. The germline gives CDR1 DFQATT, CDR2 SNEGSKA (reference sequence). The CDR3 sequence is 18 residues long. The germline V and J ends were trimmed by 5 bases and 0 bases, with 20 bases remaining between them. CDR3 coding DNA: TGCAGTGCTCAATCAGGCTCGCGAATACTCTCTGGGGCCAACGTCCTGACTTTC. It is translated as CSAQSGSRILSGANVLTF.

The chain carries TRBV20-1 and TRBJ1-4, with 8 bases lining up with TRBD1. Germline CDR1 reads DFQATT; CDR2 reads SNEGSKA (reference sequence). The V gene end was trimmed by 0 bases and the J gene end by 8 bases; junction bases not matched to a gene: 8. CDR3 size: 15 residues. The CDR3 reads CSARDPGTGHEKLFF. The CDR3 bases are TGCAGTGCTAGAGACCCCGGGACAGGCCACGAAAAACTGTTTTTT.

The rearrangement uses TRBV10-3 and TRBJ2-7, with 8 bases lining up with TRBD2. Losses at the gene ends were 4 bases for V and 6 bases for J; bases not matched to a gene: 11. The CDR3 length is 15 residues. Looked up from germline, CDR1 is ENHRY and CDR2 is SYGVKD. CDR3 in amino acids: CAISVMTGGPIEQYF. CDR3 sequence (DNA): TGTGCCATCAGTGTCATGACGGGAGGGCCGATCGAGCAGTACTTC.

This rearrangement joins TRBV24-1 to TRBJ2-3; D is tentatively TRBD1 or TRBD2 (5 bases each). Germline CDR1 reads KGHDR; CDR2 reads SFDVKD. V lost 0 bases, J lost 2 bases, and 8 bases lay in between. The CDR3 is 15 residues long. The CDR3 is CATSDLLGTTDTQYF. CDR3 bases: TGTGCCACCAGTGATTTGTTAGGGACCACAGATACGCAGTATTTT.

The gene calls are TRBV7-8 and TRBJ2-3, with TRBD2 identical over 9 bases. CDR3 length: 16 amino acids. The germline V gene has CDR1 SGHVS and CDR2 FQNEAQ. Germline trimming cut 3 bases from V and 3 bases from J; bases unmatched to any gene: 7. CDR3 coding DNA: TGTGCCAGCAGCTTCGGATTAGCGGGAGTAACAGATACGCAGTATTTT. Protein sequence: CASSFGLAGVTDTQYF.

This clonotype was observed many times. The rearrangement joins TRBV6-5 to TRBJ2-7; maybe TRBD1 (5 bases). The germline V gene encodes CDR1 MNHEY and CDR2 SVGAGI. The V end lost 7 bases, the J end lost 3 bases, and 7 bases lay between the germline ends. This CDR3 is 11 amino acids long. The CDR3 sequence: CASTQGYEQYF. The CDR3 DNA reads TGTGCCAGCACCCAGGGCTACGAGCAGTACTTC.

The rearrangement uses TRBV4-2 and TRBJ1-1; D ambiguous. With 7 bases removed from V and 0 bases from J, the gap between germline ends came to 9 bases. This CDR3 is built from 13 residues. Germline CDR1 is LGHNA and CDR2 is YNFKEQ. The CDR3 loop reads CASMRGMNTEAFF. The CDR3, as DNA: TGTGCCAGCATGAGAGGTATGAACACTGAAGCTTTCTTT.

V and J are TRBV5-1 and TRBJ2-4; D is uncertain. The J call may be in error: the DNA end matches TRBJ2-7 better. CDR3 length: 13 residues. CDR1 and CDR2 from the germline V gene are SGHRS and YFSETQ. This CDR3 reads CASSFDGRYEQYF. The DNA for the CDR3 is TGCGCCAGCAGCTTCGACGGACGGTACGAGCAGTACTTC.

The genes are TRBV10-3 and TRBJ2-5; D unresolved. The CDR3 totals 12 residues. The germline V gene has CDR1 ENHRY and CDR2 SYGVKD. V was clipped by 6 bases and J by 5 bases, with 10 bases between them. The CDR3 sequence is CAISRAGETQYF. CDR3 sequence (DNA): TGTGCCATCAGCCGAGCCGGGGAGACCCAGTACTTC.

This clonotype is a singleton in its sample. The genes are TRBV4-3 and TRBJ2-1; weak D call: TRBD1 (6 bases). Germline CDR1 reads LGHNA; CDR2 reads YSLEER. CDR3 length: 12 residues. V dropped 3 bases and J dropped 11 bases, with 11 bases sitting between them. CDR3 DNA sequence: TGCGCCAGCAGCCACCTAGGGGGTCAGCAGTTCTTC. Its translation: CASSHLGGQQFF.

This clonotype was seen at least ten times. The V call is TRBV10-3, the J call TRBJ2-7; the match to TRBD1 covers 7 bases. The CDR3 sequence is 13 residues long. V dropped 4 bases and J dropped 5; count of bases not matched to a gene: 5. Germline V gene lookup returns CDR1 ENHRY and CDR2 SYGVKD. The CDR3 here is CAISVAGGDEQYF. The DNA for the CDR3 is TGTGCCATCAGTGTGGCAGGGGGAGACGAGCAGTACTTC.

CDR3 residues: CASSYGLAGTGELFF. The CDR3 DNA reads as TGTGCCAGCAGCTACGGATTAGCGGGCACCGGGGAGCTGTTTTTT. This sequence joins TRBV11-2 and TRBJ2-2; 7 bases align to TRBD2. Germline V gives CDR1 SGHAT, CDR2 FQNNGV. The CDR3 runs to 15 residues. V lost 4 bases and J lost 4; bases outside the gene matches: 6.

This chain connects TRBV28 to TRBJ2-5; D is ambiguous. The CDR3 runs to 15 residues. Trimming took 3 bases from V and 1 from J, leaving 12 bases between them. CDR1 is MDHEN, CDR2 SYDVKM, per germline. As DNA, the CDR3 is TGTGCCAGCAGTTTCGGATTCCCCTCCCAAGAGACCCAGTACTTC. Its translation is CASSFGFPSQETQYF.

The V call is TRBV10-3, the J call TRBJ2-5, with TRBD1 matching over 10 bases. The J call is uncertain, as TRBJ2-7 better fits the DNA end. The V gene's germline CDR1 is ENHRY and CDR2 SYGVKD. The CDR3 runs 13 residues. CDR3 loop: CAARGTGDDEQYF. The CDR3, as DNA: TGTGCCGCGCGCGGGACAGGGGACGACGAGCAGTACTTC.

In this sample, this clonotype turned up a few times. The rearrangement links TRBV29-1 to TRBJ2-1; 10 bases are a match to TRBD2. Germline V gene lookup returns CDR1 SQVTM and CDR2 ANQGSEA. The CDR3 contains 17 residues. The trim removed 3 bases at V and 0 bases at J, leaving 8 bases unmatched. DNA for the CDR3: TGCAGCGTTGACGGACTAGCGGAGGATAGCTCCTACAATGAGCAGTTCTTC. Protein sequence: CSVDGLAEDSSYNEQFF.

Only a few counts were recorded for this clonotype. This chain joins TRBV18 and TRBJ2-4; TRBD1 agrees at 9 bases. TRBJ2-7 matches the DNA end more closely, so the J call is doubtful. This CDR3 is built from 14 residues. Per germline, CDR1 KGHSH and CDR2 LQKENI. The CDR3 loop reads CASSLRDRAHEQYF. CDR3 nucleotide sequence: TGTGCCAGCTCACTCCGGGACAGGGCCCACGAGCAGTACTTC.

The V gene is TRBV12-5, the J gene TRBJ2-3; TRBD2 agrees at 12 bases. The V segment lost 6 bases and the J segment 4 bases; nucleotides outside the gene matches: 11. The CDR3 is 17 residues long. Germline-derived CDR1 and CDR2 are LGHNT and FRNRAP. For the CDR3, the DNA is TGTGCTAGTGGCCCCGCGACTAGCGGGAGTATCCCAGATACGCAGTATTTT. Protein product: CASGPATSGSIPDTQYF.

This clonotype was counted once. The rearrangement links TRBV7-2 to TRBJ2-6; 16 bases line up with TRBD2. The V gene's germline CDR1 is SGHTA and CDR2 FQGNSA. This CDR3 has 18 amino acids. The trim removed 5 bases at V and 3 bases at J, leaving 4 bases unmatched. In nucleotides, the CDR3 is TGTGCCAGCAGCATGGGACTAGCGGGGGGGCATGGGGCCAACGTCCTGACTTTC. Translation gives CASSMGLAGGHGANVLTF. Looking up the rest from reference TRBV7-2 and TRBJ2-6 gives the full variable domain: GAGVSQSPSNKVTEKGKDVELRCDPISGHTALYWYRQSLGQGLEFLIYFQGNSAPDKSGLPSDRFSAERTGGSVSTLTIQRTQQEDSAVYLCASSMGLAGGHGANVLTFGAGSRLTVL.

The chain carries TRBV20-1 and TRBJ1-2; tentatively, D is TRBD1 (5 bases). Between the trimmed V and J ends, which lost 0 bases and 3 bases, there was a span of 14 bases. CDR1 is DFQATT and CDR2 is SNEGSKA in the germline V gene (reference sequence). The CDR3 is made up of 15 amino acids. As DNA, the CDR3 is TGCAGTGCTAGAGAGAGGGCAGGGATGGACTATGGCTACACCTTC. Its translation is CSARERAGMDYGYTF.